This T cell receptor beta chain was documented in a study of shared clonotypes between healthy human individuals. Study overall: CD4 naive cells filled three plates per donor, CD4 memory three, CD8 naive two and CD8 memory one.

Trimming pared 6 bases from V and 8 bases from J, leaving 14 bases between. The V gene's germline CDR1 is MNHNS and CDR2 SASEGT. The CDR3 is 13 residues long. Sequencing was performed with immunoSEQ multiplex PCR; in TCRdb, only in-frame clones are kept and a portion is missing. The data show roughly 2.2 million clones, 85% to 95% seen once. Sample: naive CD4+ T cells from PBMCs. Subset reported: CD45RA+ positively selected. The TCR originated in a man between 18 and 35 years old in good health. Some clones in this sample may be carry-over from other donors' samples. The chain links TRBV6-1 to TRBJ2-1; D may be TRBD1 or TRBD2 (5 bases each). CDR3 loop: CASRPGPPDEQFF. The CDR3 DNA reads TGTGCCAGCAGGCCGGGACCGCCAGATGAGCAGTTCTTC.